This entry is about one T cell receptor beta chain. Its antigen is not known. The CDR3 has 14 amino acids. Germline values: CDR1 DFQATT, CDR2 SNEGSKA (reference sequence). The data were obtained in a study of monozygotic twins with inflammatory bowel disease. General study findings and limits: Whether twins were concordant or discordant made no difference to repertoire similarity, possibly from limited power.

The authors isolated total RNA from whole blood without sorting T cells. TCRdb reprocessed the 5' RACE reads, keeping one entry per CDR3 protein, no DNA. The sample has more than 95,000 distinct CDR3 sequences, and its top ten clones hold 1.9%. Material: blood. This TCR was sampled from a human donor with ulcerative colitis or Crohn's disease, or a healthy co-twin of an affected twin (not recorded which). This chain links TRBV20-1 with TRBJ2-3; TCRdb names TRBD1, which stays unverified in the absence of DNA. The CDR3 region is CSARGTGSTDTQYF.